This T cell receptor (beta chain) was identified during a study of blood T cell repertoires in COVID-19. The wider study: From the United States, Italy and Spain came samples of acute and convalescent COVID-19. Sample material is recorded as cDNA or gDNA derived from T cells, B-cell-depleted T cells, or PBMCs.

Original analysis: Estimation of nucleated cell counts was performed using reference gene primer amplification. The table came from immunoSEQ multiplex PCR; TCRdb's copy has only in-frame clones and leaves some out. Clonal size and the V and J genes are those of that table, whereas D and trimming came from the DNA. The sample includes approximately 140,000 clones, under 85% of them seen just once. The source material was peripheral blood. The TCR sequence derives from a human donor in a cohort sampled during active COVID-19.

The CDR3 here is CASSPLRQQGFTEAFF. CDR3 DNA: TGTGCCAGCAGTCCGCTCAGACAGCAGGGATTCACTGAAGCTTTCTTT. The J gene is TRBJ1-1, the V gene TRBV6-2 or TRBV6-3; D possibly corresponds to TRBD1 (5 bases). The CDR3 length is 16 residues. V lost 5 bases to trimming and J lost 4 bases, with 20 bases between them. Germline V gene sequence: CDR1 MNHEY, CDR2 SVGEGT.